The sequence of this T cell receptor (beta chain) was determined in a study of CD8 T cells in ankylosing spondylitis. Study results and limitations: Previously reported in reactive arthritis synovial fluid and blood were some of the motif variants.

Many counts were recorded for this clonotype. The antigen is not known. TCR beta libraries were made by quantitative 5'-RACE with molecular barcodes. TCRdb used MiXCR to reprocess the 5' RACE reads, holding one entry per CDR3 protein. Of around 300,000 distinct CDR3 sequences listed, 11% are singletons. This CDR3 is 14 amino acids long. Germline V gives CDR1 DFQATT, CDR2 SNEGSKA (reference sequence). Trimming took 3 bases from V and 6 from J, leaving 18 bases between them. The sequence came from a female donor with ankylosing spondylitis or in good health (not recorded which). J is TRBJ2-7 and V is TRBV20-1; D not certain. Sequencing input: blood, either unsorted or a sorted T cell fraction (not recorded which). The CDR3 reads CSASNPQSRLEQYF. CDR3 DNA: TGCAGTGCTAGCAACCCCCAATCCCGGCTCGAGCAGTACTTC.